This T cell receptor (beta chain) derives from a study of beta chain features in type 1 diabetes. Overall study: Patient and healthy donor groups were alike in age, gender and cell yields. Study results and limitations: In every one of the four CD4+ subsets, TCRB CDR3s were moderately but significantly shorter in Type 1 diabetes patients.

Expressed TCRB transcripts were sequenced because the isolated RNA had all been reverse transcribed beforehand. Some clones are missing from TCRdb's copy, which holds only in-frame ones; the method was immunoSEQ multiplex PCR. This table has about 340,000 clones, less than 15% appearing once. As for this clone: Its cognate antigen is unknown.

This CDR3 is 13 amino acids long. Deletions cut 3 bases from V and 6 bases from J, with 9 bases between. Germline V gives CDR1 MDHEN, CDR2 SYDVKM. This TCR came from a woman aged 18-29 years with type 1 diabetes. The sequencing input was naive CD4+ T cells from blood. The rearrangement joins TRBV28 to TRBJ2-1; no clear D. The CDR3 bases are TGTGCCAGCAGTTTGGTGGGCTCCAATGAGCAGTTCTTC. This gives the protein CASSLVGSNEQFF.